The 14 T cell receptor beta chains listed next were all sequenced from one sample in a study of post-analysis software for immune sequencing data (dated by TCRdb to about 2015). General findings and caveats noted by the study authors: A handful of TRBV segments, including TRBV5-6, TRBV5-1 and TRBV20-1, were significantly more frequent in patients than controls.

No antigens are known for them. The receptor library was made with PCR. The sequencing machine was an Illumina HiSeq 2500. To reduce PCR and sequencing biases, unique molecular identifiers were incorporated into the TCR beta cDNA libraries. The public reads were reprocessed in TCRdb via fastp at Q25 and MiXCR, keeping in-frame beta chains. Rows matching on CDR3 protein sequence are summarized as one entry with the most common DNA and genes. A total of about 430,000 distinct CDR3 sequences appear in this sample, 39% of them only once. Clones ranked in the top ten supply 7.5% to 8.5% of the sample. Material: blood. These receptors came from a girl aged 2 to 10 with multiple sclerosis.

This rearrangement joins TRBV7-3 to TRBJ2-5; no clear D gene. The CDR3 sequence is 14 residues long. Trimming left V 0 bases short and J 0 bases short, with 5 bases between. Germline values: CDR1 SGHTA, CDR2 FQGTGA. CDR3 in amino acids: CASSLTAYQETQYF. CDR3 nucleotides: TGTGCCAGCAGCTTAACGGCCTACCAAGAGACCCAGTACTTC.

This chain links TRBV11-2 with TRBJ2-4, with D unclear. The end of the DNA is better explained by TRBJ2-7, so the J call may be wrong. The CDR3 consists of 18 residues. Germline lookup yields CDR1 SGHAT and CDR2 FQNNGV. CDR3 DNA sequence: TGTGCCAGCAGCTTGACCTATGGAAGGTTGAGGCACCCCTACGAGCAGTACTTC. Protein sequence: CASSLTYGRLRHPYEQYF.

This clonotype was counted only a few times. The chain employs TRBV4-1 and TRBJ2-1; unclear D gene. The CDR3 runs 12 residues. Germline V CDR1 and CDR2: MGHRA, YSYEKL. Trimming removed 1 base from V and 7 bases from J, with 5 bases in between. The CDR3 bases are TGCGCCAGCAGCCAAGGGTTTAATGAGCAGTTCTTC. Translated: CASSQGFNEQFF.

The V call is TRBV5-1, the J call TRBJ2-1, with D perhaps being TRBD1 or TRBD2 (6 bases each). The CDR3 has 12 residues. V gave up 7 bases and J gave up 8 bases, with 13 bases separating them. The germline V gene encodes CDR1 SGHRS and CDR2 YFSETQ. This CDR3 reads CASALGGDEQFF. DNA for the CDR3: TGCGCCAGCGCCCTGGGGGGCGATGAGCAGTTCTTC.

The gene calls are TRBV6-6 and TRBJ2-6; possible D gene TRBD2, 6 bases. V shed 4 bases and J shed 4 bases, with 14 bases lying between them. CDR3 size: 16 residues. In germline, CDR1 is MNHNY, CDR2 SVGAGI (reference sequence). The CDR3 DNA follows: TGTGCCAGCAGTTCCGGACGGACTAAAGGGGCCAACGTCCTGACTTTC. This encodes CASSSGRTKGANVLTF.

Comment on this clonotype: Germline and junction disagree at one end, which may indicate a read error. The chain has TRBV20-1 and TRBJ2-3; 7 bases are shared with TRBD2. Germline assignment: CDR1 DFQATT and CDR2 SNEGSKA (reference sequence). The CDR3 spans 13 residues. The CDR3 coding sequence is TGCGGTGCTAGCGCGGGGGGCACAGATACGCAGTATTTT. Protein sequence: CGASAGGTDTQYF.

This sequence joins TRBV7-3 and TRBJ2-1; perhaps TRBD2 as D (6 bases). V was pared by 4 bases and J by 6 bases, with 10 bases between. The germline V gene encodes CDR1 SGHTA and CDR2 FQGTGA. The CDR3 is 13 amino acids. The CDR3 loop reads CASSSGTFNEQFF. As DNA, the CDR3 is TGTGCCAGCAGCTCCGGGACTTTCAATGAGCAGTTCTTC.

This chain joins TRBV20-1 and TRBJ1-2; D is possibly TRBD1 (5 bases). Deletions cut 0 bases from V and 5 bases from J, with 13 bases between. Germline V gene sequence: CDR1 DFQATT, CDR2 SNEGSKA (reference sequence). This CDR3 has 14 residues. CDR3 sequence: CSARDFRGKYGYTF. DNA of the CDR3: TGCAGTGCTAGAGACTTCCGGGGGAAATATGGCTACACCTTC.

V is TRBV6-2 or TRBV6-3 and J is TRBJ2-5, with TRBD2 matching over 10 bases. The CDR3 has 15 amino acids. Germline trimming cut 8 bases from V and 5 bases from J; bases unmatched to any gene: 11. Germline CDR1 and CDR2: MNHEY and SVGEGT. CDR3 protein: CASGQREGLFETQYF. The DNA of the CDR3 is TGTGCCAGCGGTCAGCGGGAGGGACTCTTCGAGACCCAGTACTTC.

A few counts support this clonotype. The chain is built from TRBV12-3 or TRBV12-4 and TRBJ1-2; 8 positions agree with TRBD1. J gave up 6 bases and V 3 bases, and 6 bases lay outside the gene matches. CDR3 size: 14 residues. The CDR3 is CASSFAGGSNGYTF. The CDR3 coding sequence is TGTGCCAGCAGTTTTGCAGGGGGCTCGAATGGCTACACCTTC.

This rearrangement joins TRBV20-1 to TRBJ2-7; 7 bases map to TRBD1. The germline V gene has CDR1 DFQATT and CDR2 SNEGSKA (reference sequence). V gave up 3 bases and J gave up 0 bases; unmatched junction bases: 8. The CDR3 is 15 residues long. CDR3 in amino acids: CSASGDRGFSYEQYF. The CDR3 nucleotides read TGCAGTGCTAGTGGGGACAGAGGATTCTCCTACGAGCAGTACTTC.

This clonotype was seen a handful of times. This chain connects TRBV7-2 to TRBJ2-1; 13 bases are shared with TRBD2. Looked up from germline, CDR1 is SGHTA and CDR2 is FQGNSA. The CDR3 extends over 16 amino acids. Unmatched junction bases numbered 7, after V lost 3 bases and J lost 8 bases. The CDR3 DNA reads as TGTGCCAGCAGCTTTCCCGGGACTAGCGGGAACCATGAGCAGTTCTTC. Its protein product is CASSFPGTSGNHEQFF. Drawing the rest from reference TRBV7-2 and TRBJ2-1, the complete variable domain is GAGVSQSPSNKVTEKGKDVELRCDPISGHTALYWYRQSLGQGLEFLIYFQGNSAPDKSGLPSDRFSAERTGGSVSTLTIQRTQQEDSAVYLCASSFPGTSGNHEQFFGPGTRLTVL.

The rearrangement links TRBV29-1 to TRBJ1-1; D may be TRBD1 (6 bases). V lost 5 bases and J lost 1, with 11 bases in between. Germline loops: CDR1 SQVTM, CDR2 ANQGSEA. This CDR3 comprises 13 residues. CDR3 bases: TGCAGCGTTAAGGGCAGGGGGAACACTGAAGCTTTCTTT. Translated: CSVKGRGNTEAFF.

The chain couples TRBV13 to TRBJ2-1; the match to TRBD2 covers 7 bases. The CDR3 is made up of 16 amino acids. Germline V gene sequence: CDR1 PRHDT, CDR2 FYEKMQ (reference sequence). The trim removed 3 bases at V and 5 bases at J, leaving 10 bases unmatched. The CDR3 region is CASSLGPGLTNNEQFF. The CDR3 DNA reads as TGTGCCAGCAGCTTGGGCCCGGGACTAACGAACAATGAGCAGTTCTTC.